This T cell receptor (beta chain) was sequenced in a study of molecular identifiers for immune sequencing clone quantification (dated by TCRdb to 2017 to 2018). At the level of the whole study: For a replicate experiment, RNA from around 20,000 or 99,000 naive CD8 T cells was divided into five aliquots, of which four were sequenced. CD8 T cells were used in a methods study to benchmark molecular-identifier clustering-based TCR repertoire sequencing (MIDCIRS) and TCR RNA copy counting. Broader findings and caveats from the paper: Modeling gave roughly 3 recovered TCR RNA copies per cell versus around 10 by digital PCR, implying around 33% capture efficiency. Without barcode sub-clustering, chimeric consensus sequences inflated TCR diversity; chimeras reached as high as 47%. Highly expanded clone sizes could be underestimated because identical TCR molecules may share a barcode. Spiked-in Jurkat TCR RNA equal to a single cell's worth was reported to be detectable even within one million naive CD8 T cells. Clones above 20 RNA copies held over 97% of molecules in CMV-specific effector cells but under 1% in naive cells. The naive libraries included spiked-in Jurkat TCR RNA (about nine copies' worth), and this RNA is not part of the donor repertoire.

Measured from the cysteine to the phenylalanine, the CDR3 is 15 residues long. This entry keeps only the CDR3 DNA: 45 bases, framed from base 1. V ends up 5 bases short and J 0 bases short, with an unmatched junction base count of 6. The germline V gene sets CDR1 to MGHDK and CDR2 to SYGVNS. Naive CD8 T cell libraries were made from about 20,000 to 1,000,000 sorted cells using 10%, 30% or 50% of purified RNA. On a BD FACSAria II, naive CD8 T cells were FACS-sorted as CD8+CD4-CCR7+CD45RA+ and collected into RLT Plus buffer. To test detection sensitivity, Jurkat RNA equivalent to more than eight TCR copies was spiked into samples of about 19,000-1,100,000 naive CD8 T cells. CD8 T cells were enriched using RosetteSep CD8+ T Cell Enrichment Cocktail and Ficoll-Paque, and the enriched cells then underwent ACK red cell lysis. Library creation used PCR. Data came from a NextSeq 500. Bulk TCR libraries were generated as previously described, with the TCR primers listed in Table S5 used. Total RNA was purified with the Qiagen AllPrep DNA/RNA kit. Before any analysis, reads coming from multiple sequencing runs of the same library were combined into one pool. Per the original workflow: Reads were retained only if their TCR constant sequence matched exactly, and those retained reads were trimmed to 150 nt and grouped according to their 12-nt molecular barcodes. Reads in each barcode group were sub-clustered using a 15% Levenshtein threshold, and a quality-weighted consensus sequence was built for each RNA molecule. Non-functional sequences were discarded, and so were lower-count sequences lying one edit away from another sequence. Barcode sub-clusters with fewer than 20% of the maximum read count were removed, based on fitting two negative binomial distributions. TCRdb reprocessed the public reads (quality trimming at Q25 with fastp, clone calling with MiXCR) and kept in-frame beta chains. One record per CDR3 amino acid sequence lists the most common genes and DNA. TCRdb assigned the V and J calls; the authors' analysis was not used. The sample table lists about 510,000 distinct CDR3 sequences, about 26% of them with a count of one. The ten largest clones add up to around 0.8% of the sample.

This clonotype was found many times. The antigen it recognizes is unknown. Base qualities were left out, and no much larger clone turns up one base away. What was sequenced was naive CD8+ T cells from blood, with Jurkat cell RNA spiked in. This specimen's cell subset or site label, per the study, means: FACS-sorted CD8+CD4-CCR7+CD45RA+ naive T cells. The chain was built from TRBV25-1 and TRBJ2-7; 8 of the junction bases match TRBD1. This receptor was obtained from a human donor in good health. Some libraries in this study had Jurkat cell RNA spiked in. The nucleotide sequence reads TGTGCCAGCAGTCCCGGACAGGGTGACTCCTACGAGCAGTACTTC. Its protein product is CASSPGQGDSYEQYF.